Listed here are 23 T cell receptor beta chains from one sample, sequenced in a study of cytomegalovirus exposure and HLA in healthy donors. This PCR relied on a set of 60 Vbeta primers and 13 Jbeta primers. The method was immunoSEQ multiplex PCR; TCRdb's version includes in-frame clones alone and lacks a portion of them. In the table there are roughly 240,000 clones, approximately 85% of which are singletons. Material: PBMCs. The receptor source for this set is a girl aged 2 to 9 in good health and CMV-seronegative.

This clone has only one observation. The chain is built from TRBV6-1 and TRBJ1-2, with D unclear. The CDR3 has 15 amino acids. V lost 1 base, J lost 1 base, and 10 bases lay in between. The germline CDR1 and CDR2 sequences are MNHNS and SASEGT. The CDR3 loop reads CASSEVETVNYGYTF. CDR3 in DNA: TGTGCCAGCAGTGAAGTGGAGACGGTTAACTATGGCTACACCTTC.

CDR3 nucleotides: TGTGCCATCAGTGAGTCTCACAGGGTTTACGAGCAGTACTTC. As protein: CAISESHRVYEQYF. The chain employs TRBV10-3 and TRBJ2-7; D is possibly TRBD1 (6 bases). Trimming took off 0 bases at V and 4 bases at J, with 10 bases between the two ends. CDR3 size: 14 residues. CDR1 and CDR2 (germline): ENHRY, SYGVKD.

The DNA for the CDR3 is TGTGCCAGCTCACCCTCGGACACGATGAACACTGAAGCTTTCTTT. Translating gives CASSPSDTMNTEAFF. The chain has TRBV18 and TRBJ1-1; a possible D gene is TRBD1 (5 bases). Germline loops: CDR1 KGHSH, CDR2 LQKENI. The CDR3 runs 15 residues. Trimming took 3 bases from V and 0 from J, leaving 11 bases between them. The entire variable domain, with the rest obtained from reference TRBV18 and TRBJ1-1, is as follows: NAGVMQNPRHLVRRRGQEARLRCSPMKGHSHVYWYRQLPEEGLKFMVYLQKENIIDESGMPKERFSAEFPKEGPSILRIQQVVRGDSAAYFCASSPSDTMNTEAFFGQGTRLTVV.

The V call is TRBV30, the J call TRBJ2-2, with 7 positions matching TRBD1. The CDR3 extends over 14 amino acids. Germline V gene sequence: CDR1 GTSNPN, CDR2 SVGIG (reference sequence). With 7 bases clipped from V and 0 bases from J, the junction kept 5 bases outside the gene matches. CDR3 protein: CAYRQGPNTGELFF. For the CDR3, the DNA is TGTGCCTATAGACAGGGACCGAACACCGGGGAGCTGTTTTTT.

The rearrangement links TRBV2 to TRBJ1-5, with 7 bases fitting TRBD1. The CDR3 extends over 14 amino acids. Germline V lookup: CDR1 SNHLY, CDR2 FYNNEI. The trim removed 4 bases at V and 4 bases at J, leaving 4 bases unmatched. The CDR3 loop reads CASSGQGPNQPQHF. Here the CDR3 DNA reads TGTGCCAGCAGTGGACAGGGACCAAATCAGCCCCAGCATTTT.

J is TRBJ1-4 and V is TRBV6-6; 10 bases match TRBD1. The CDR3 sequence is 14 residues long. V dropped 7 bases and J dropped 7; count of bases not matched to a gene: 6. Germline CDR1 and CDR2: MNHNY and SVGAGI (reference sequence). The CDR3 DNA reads TGTGCCAGCAATAGACAGGGGGCGGTTGAAAAACTGTTTTTT. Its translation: CASNRQGAVEKLFF.

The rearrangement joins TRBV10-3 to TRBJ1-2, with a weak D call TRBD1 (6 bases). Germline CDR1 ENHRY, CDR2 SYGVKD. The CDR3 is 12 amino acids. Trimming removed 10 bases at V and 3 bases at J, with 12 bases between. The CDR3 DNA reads TGTGCCACGAGGGACATCTACTATGGCTACACCTTC. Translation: CATRDIYYGYTF.

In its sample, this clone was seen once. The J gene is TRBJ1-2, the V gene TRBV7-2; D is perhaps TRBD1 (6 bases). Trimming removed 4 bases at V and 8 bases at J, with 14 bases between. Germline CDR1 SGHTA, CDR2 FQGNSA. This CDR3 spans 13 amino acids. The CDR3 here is CASSSKGVWGYTF. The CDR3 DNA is TGTGCCAGCAGCTCAAAGGGGGTCTGGGGCTACACCTTC. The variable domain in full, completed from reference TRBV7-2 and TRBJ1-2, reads GAGVSQSPSNKVTEKGKDVELRCDPISGHTALYWYRQSLGQGLEFLIYFQGNSAPDKSGLPSDRFSAERTGGSVSTLTIQRTQQEDSAVYLCASSSKGVWGYTFGSGTRLTVV.

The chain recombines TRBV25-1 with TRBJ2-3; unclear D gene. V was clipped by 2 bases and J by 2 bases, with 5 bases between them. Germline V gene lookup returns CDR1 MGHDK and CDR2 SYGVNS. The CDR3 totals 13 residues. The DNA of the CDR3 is TGTGCCAGCAGTGAACAGGCCACAGATACGCAGTATTTT. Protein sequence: CASSEQATDTQYF.

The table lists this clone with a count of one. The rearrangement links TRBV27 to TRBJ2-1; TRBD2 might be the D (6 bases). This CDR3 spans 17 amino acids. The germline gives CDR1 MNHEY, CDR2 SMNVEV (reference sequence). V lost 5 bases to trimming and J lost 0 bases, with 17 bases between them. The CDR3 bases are TGTGCCAGCAGTCTGGAGGGCGGATTAAGCTCCTACAATGAGCAGTTCTTC. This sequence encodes CASSLEGGLSSYNEQFF.

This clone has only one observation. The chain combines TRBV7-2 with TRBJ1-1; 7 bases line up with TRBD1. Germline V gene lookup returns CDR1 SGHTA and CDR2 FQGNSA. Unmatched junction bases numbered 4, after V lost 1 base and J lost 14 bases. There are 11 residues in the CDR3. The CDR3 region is CASSLVQGQFF. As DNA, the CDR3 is TGTGCCAGCAGCTTAGTGCAGGGACAGTTCTTT.

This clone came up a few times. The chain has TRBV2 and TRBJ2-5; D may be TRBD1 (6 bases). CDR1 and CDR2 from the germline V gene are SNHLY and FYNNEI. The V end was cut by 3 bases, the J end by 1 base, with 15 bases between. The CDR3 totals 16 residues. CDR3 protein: CASSDTLTGIQETQYF. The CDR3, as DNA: TGTGCCAGCAGTGACACATTAACAGGGATCCAAGAGACCCAGTACTTC.

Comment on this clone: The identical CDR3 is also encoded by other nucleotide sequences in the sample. DNA of the CDR3: TGCGCCAGCAGCGGGGGACAGGGCAACACTGAAGCTTTCTTT. Translating gives CASSGGQGNTEAFF. V and J are TRBV5-1 and TRBJ1-1; 9 nucleotides line up with TRBD1. CDR1 and CDR2 (germline): SGHRS, YFSETQ. The V and J ends lost 4 bases and 2 bases, in that order; junction bases with no gene match: 3. CDR3 length equals 14 residues. The whole variable domain, filled in from reference TRBV5-1 and TRBJ1-1, reads KAGVTQTPRYLIKTRGQQVTLSCSPISGHRSVSWYQQTPGQGLQFLFEYFSETQRNKGNFPGRFSGRQFSNSRSEMNVSTLELGDSALYLCASSGGQGNTEAFFGQGTRLTVV.

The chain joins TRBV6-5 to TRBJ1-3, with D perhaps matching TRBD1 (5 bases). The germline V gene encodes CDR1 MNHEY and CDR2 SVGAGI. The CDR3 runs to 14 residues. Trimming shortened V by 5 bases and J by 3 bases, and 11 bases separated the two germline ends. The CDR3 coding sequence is TGTGCCAGCAGTCAACAGGTCTTTGGAAACACCATATATTTT. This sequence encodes CASSQQVFGNTIYF.

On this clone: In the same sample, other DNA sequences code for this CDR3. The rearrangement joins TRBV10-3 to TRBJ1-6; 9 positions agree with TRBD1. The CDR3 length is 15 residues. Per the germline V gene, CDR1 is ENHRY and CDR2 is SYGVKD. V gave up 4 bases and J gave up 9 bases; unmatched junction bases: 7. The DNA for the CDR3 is TGTGCCATCAGTGCAGGGACAGGGTTAGGTTCACCCCTCCACTTT. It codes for CAISAGTGLGSPLHF.

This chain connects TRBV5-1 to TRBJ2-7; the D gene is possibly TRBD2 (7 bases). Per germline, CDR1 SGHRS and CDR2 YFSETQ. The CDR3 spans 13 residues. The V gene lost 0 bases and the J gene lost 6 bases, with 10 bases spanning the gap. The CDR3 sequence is CASSLGRGLEQYF. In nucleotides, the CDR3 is TGCGCCAGCAGCTTGGGGCGGGGGCTCGAGCAGTACTTC.

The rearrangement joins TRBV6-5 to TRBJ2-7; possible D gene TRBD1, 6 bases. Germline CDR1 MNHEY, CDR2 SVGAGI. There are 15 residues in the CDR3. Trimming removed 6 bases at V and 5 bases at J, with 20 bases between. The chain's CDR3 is CASSRQVPSLNEQYF. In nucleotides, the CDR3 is TGTGCCAGCAGCCGACAGGTGCCGTCCCTCAACGAGCAGTACTTC.

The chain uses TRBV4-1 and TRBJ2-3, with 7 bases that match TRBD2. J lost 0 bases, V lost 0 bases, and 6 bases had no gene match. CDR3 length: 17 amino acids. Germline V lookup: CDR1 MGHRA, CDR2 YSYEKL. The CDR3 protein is CASSQEGGRASTDTQYF. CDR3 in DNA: TGCGCCAGCAGCCAAGAGGGAGGGAGGGCGAGCACAGATACGCAGTATTTT.

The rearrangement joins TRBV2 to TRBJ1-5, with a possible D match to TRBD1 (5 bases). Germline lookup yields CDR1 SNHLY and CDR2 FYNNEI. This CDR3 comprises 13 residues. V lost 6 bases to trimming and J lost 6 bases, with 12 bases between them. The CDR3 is CASSDIQGQPQHF. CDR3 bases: TGTGCCAGCAGCGACATTCAGGGTCAGCCCCAGCATTTT. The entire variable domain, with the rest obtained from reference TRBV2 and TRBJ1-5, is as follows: EPEVTQTPSHQVTQMGQEVILRCVPISNHLYFYWYRQILGQKVEFLVSFYNNEISEKSEIFDDQFSVERPDGSNFTLKIRSTKLEDSAMYFCASSDIQGQPQHFGDGTRLSIL.

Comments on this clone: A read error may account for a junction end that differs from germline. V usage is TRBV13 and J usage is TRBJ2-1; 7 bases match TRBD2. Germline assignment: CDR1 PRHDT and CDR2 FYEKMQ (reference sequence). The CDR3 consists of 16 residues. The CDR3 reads CVSSLGGSGSYNEQFF. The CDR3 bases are TGTGTCAGCAGCTTGGGCGGGAGTGGCTCCTACAATGAGCAGTTCTTC.

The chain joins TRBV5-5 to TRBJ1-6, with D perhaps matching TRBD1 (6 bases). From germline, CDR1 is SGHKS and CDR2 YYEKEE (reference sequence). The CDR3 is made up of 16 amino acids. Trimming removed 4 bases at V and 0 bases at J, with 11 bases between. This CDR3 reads CASSARGGSYNSPLHF. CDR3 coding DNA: TGTGCCAGCAGCGCCAGAGGGGGCTCCTATAATTCACCCCTCCACTTT.

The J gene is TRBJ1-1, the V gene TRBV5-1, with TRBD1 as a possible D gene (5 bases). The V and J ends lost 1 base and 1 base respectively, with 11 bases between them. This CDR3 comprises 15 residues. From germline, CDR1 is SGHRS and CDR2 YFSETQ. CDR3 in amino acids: CASSLRGLQNTEAFF. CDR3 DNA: TGCGCCAGCAGCTTGCGGGGACTCCAGAACACTGAAGCTTTCTTT.

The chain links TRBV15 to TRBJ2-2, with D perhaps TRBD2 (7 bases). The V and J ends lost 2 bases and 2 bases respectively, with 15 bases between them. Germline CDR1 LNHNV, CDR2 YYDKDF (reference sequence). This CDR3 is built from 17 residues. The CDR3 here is CATSRFGGAANTGELFF. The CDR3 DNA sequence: TGTGCCACCAGCAGATTTGGGGGGGCAGCTAACACCGGGGAGCTGTTTTTT.